Listed below are T cell receptor beta chains from one sample, sequenced in a study of siplizumab effects on memory and regulatory T cells. TCRdb keeps only in-frame clones here, not all; method: immunoSEQ multiplex PCR. The table records 85,000 to 130,000 clones, under 95% of them present only once. Source material: Tregs sorted from blood. The receptors were sampled from a human donor in good health. The CDR3 runs from the conserved cysteine through the conserved F or W. Each record gives: D gene, V gene, clone size, J gene, CDR3 protein, CDR3 DNA. The D gene is left open where the match is weak. The size field is filled for only some rows; it gives once, few, many or a size class.

>TRBD2|TRBV2|-|TRBJ2-7
CASLGTTYEQYF
TGTGCCAGCCTGGGGACTACCTACGAGCAGTACTTC
>-|TRBV7-4|-|TRBJ2-4
CASNLLRVVAKNIQYF
TGTGCCAGCAACCTCCTTCGAGTTGTAGCCAAAAACATTCAGTACTTC
>-|TRBV6-5|-|TRBJ2-7
CASSYSVRVPYEQYF
TGTGCCAGCAGTTACTCGGTCAGGGTGCCCTACGAGCAGTACTTC
>TRBD2|TRBV28|-|TRBJ2-1
CASRPTSGGYNEQFF
TGTGCCAGCAGGCCCACTAGCGGAGGCTACAATGAGCAGTTCTTC
>-|TRBV18|-|TRBJ2-1
CASSPAGNYNEQFF
TGTGCCAGCTCACCAGCGGGTAACTACAATGAGCAGTTCTTC
>-|TRBV5-1|once|TRBJ1-4
CASSFDRTNEKLFF
TGCGCCAGCAGCTTCGACAGAACTAATGAAAAACTGTTTTTT
>-|TRBV2|-|TRBJ1-1
CASREGHRVGAFF
TGTGCCAGCAGGGAGGGACACCGTGTCGGGGCTTTCTTT
>-|TRBV7-8|-|TRBJ2-3
CASSFLVDTQYF
TGTGCCAGCAGCTTTCTAGTTGATACGCAGTATTTT
>-|TRBV18|-|TRBJ2-3
CASSQATRLGDTQYF
TGTGCCAGCTCACAGGCCACGAGACTGGGGGATACGCAGTATTTT
>-|TRBV7-9|-|TRBJ2-2
CASSLWLSPGTGELFF
TGTGCCAGCAGCTTATGGCTGAGTCCTGGAACCGGGGAGCTGTTTTTT
>-|TRBV21-1|-|TRBJ2-7
CASINPGQGSYEQYF
TGTGCCAGTATAAACCCGGGACAGGGATCCTACGAGCAGTACTTC
>-|TRBV28|-|TRBJ1-2
CASALWVGAANPYYGYTF
TGTGCCAGCGCCCTTTGGGTCGGGGCAGCGAATCCTTACTATGGCTACACCTTC
>TRBD2|TRBV5-1|-|TRBJ2-3
CASSLVTGGPRDTQYF
TGCGCCAGCAGCTTGGTAACGGGAGGGCCCCGCGATACGCAGTATTTT
>TRBD1|TRBV29-1|-|TRBJ2-5
CSVTPGQGMRETQYF
TGCAGCGTTACTCCGGGACAGGGGATGAGAGAGACCCAGTACTTC
>TRBD2|TRBV9|-|TRBJ2-1
CASSGSAGGPKRGEQFF
TGTGCCAGCAGCGGGTCTGCGGGAGGGCCTAAACGGGGTGAGCAGTTCTTC
>-|TRBV18|-|TRBJ2-3
CASSPLLSVITDTQYF
TGTGCCAGCTCACCACTACTATCTGTCATTACAGATACGCAGTATTTT
>TRBD1|TRBV5-1|once|TRBJ1-1
CASSLSGQLNTEAFF
TGCGCCAGCAGCTTATCGGGACAGCTGAACACTGAAGCTTTCTTT
>-|TRBV4-1|few|TRBJ1-2
CASRAEGPYAGYTF
TGCGCCAGCAGGGCTGAGGGTCCGTATGCGGGCTACACCTTC
>-|TRBV7-8|-|TRBJ1-2
CASSPWVGGYTF
TGTGCCAGCAGCCCCTGGGTCGGGGGCTACACCTTC
>TRBD2|TRBV5-1|-|TRBJ2-7
CASSLKPWVGLGQTYEQYF
TGCGCCAGCAGCTTGAAGCCATGGGTGGGACTAGGGCAAACGTACGAGCAGTACTTC
>TRBD1|TRBV5-5|-|TRBJ2-2
CASSLLGTGRAGELFF
TGTGCCAGCAGCTTGCTAGGGACAGGGCGGGCCGGGGAGCTGTTTTTT
>TRBD2|TRBV5-1|-|TRBJ2-1
CASSSSGGDNEQFF
TGCGCCAGCAGCTCTAGCGGGGGGGACAATGAGCAGTTCTTC
>-|TRBV18|-|TRBJ2-7
CASSRQRGGYEQYF
TGTGCCAGCTCACGACAGAGGGGGGGCTACGAGCAGTACTTC
>TRBD1|TRBV2|-|TRBJ1-6
CARGQGNSPLHF
TGTGCCAGGGGACAGGGGAATTCACCCCTCCACTTT
>-|TRBV28|-|TRBJ1-5
CASSFRASFQPQHF
TGTGCCAGCAGTTTTCGCGCCTCATTTCAGCCCCAGCATTTT
>-|TRBV29-1|few|TRBJ1-1
CSVHLNTEAFF
TGCAGCGTTCATCTGAACACTGAAGCTTTCTTT
>-|TRBV5-1|-|TRBJ2-3
CASSLGSGTDTQYF
TGCGCCAGCAGCTTGGGATCAGGGACAGATACGCAGTATTTT
>-|TRBV19|once|TRBJ1-1
CASNSLPAGGHTEAFF
TGTGCCAGTAACTCCCTCCCAGCGGGGGGCCACACTGAAGCTTTCTTT
>TRBD1|TRBV6-6|-|TRBJ1-6
CASSRQGVGSPLHF
TGTGCCAGCAGCCGACAGGGGGTGGGATCACCCCTCCACTTT
>-|TRBV29-1|-|TRBJ1-3
CSAEDPVGNTIYF
TGCAGCGCGGAGGACCCGGTGGGAAACACCATATATTTT
>TRBD1|TRBV28|many|TRBJ2-1
CASSTYRGRNEQFF
TGTGCCAGCAGTACGTACAGGGGAAGGAATGAGCAGTTCTTC
>-|TRBV5-6|-|TRBJ2-7
CASSFLGYEQYF
TGTGCCAGCAGTTTCCTAGGTTACGAGCAGTACTTC
>-|TRBV11-3|-|TRBJ2-2
CASSFLSRRLTGELFF
TGTGCCAGCAGCTTTTTAAGCAGGCGATTGACCGGGGAGCTGTTTTTT
>-|TRBV5-4|-|TRBJ1-1
CASSLVGGDTEAFF
TGTGCCAGCAGCTTGGTGGGGGGCGACACTGAAGCTTTCTTT
>TRBD2|TRBV15|once|TRBJ2-1
CATSRSLAGMNNEQFF
TGTGCCACCAGCAGGAGTCTAGCGGGCATGAACAATGAGCAGTTCTTC
>-|TRBV19|once|TRBJ1-6
CASAGGYSPLHF
TGTGCGTCTGCCGGGGGGTATTCACCCCTCCACTTT
>-|TRBV7-2|once|TRBJ2-7
CASTPGWSGDEQYF
TGTGCCAGCACCCCAGGGTGGAGTGGCGACGAGCAGTACTTC
>-|TRBV5-8|-|TRBJ2-5
CASSSLGWTRETQYF
TGTGCCAGCAGCTCCCTTGGGTGGACTCGGGAGACCCAGTACTTC
>-|TRBV14|-|TRBJ2-1
CASSQDLAPPREQFF
TGTGCCAGCAGCCAAGATCTGGCCCCCCCTCGTGAGCAGTTCTTC
>TRBD1|TRBV7-9|-|TRBJ2-1
CASSLGDRVYNEQFF
TGTGCCAGCAGCTTAGGGGACAGGGTCTACAATGAGCAGTTCTTC
>-|TRBV25-1|-|TRBJ2-7
CASSEGTPSSYEQYF
TGTGCCAGCAGTGAAGGGACTCCAAGCTCCTACGAGCAGTACTTC
>TRBD1|TRBV19|-|TRBJ1-5
CASSDNGQVGQPQHF
TGTGCCAGTAGTGATAATGGACAGGTGGGTCAGCCCCAGCATTTT
>-|TRBV19|-|TRBJ2-3
CASSMGGPTPDTQYF
TGTGCCAGTAGTATGGGGGGACCGACTCCAGATACGCAGTATTTT
>-|TRBV7-2|once|TRBJ2-3
CASSPLWRLSTDTQYF
TGTGCCAGCAGCCCCTTATGGCGACTTAGCACAGATACGCAGTATTTT
>-|TRBV7-9|-|TRBJ2-3
CASSFAGGTDTQYF
TGTGCCAGCAGCTTTGCAGGAGGCACAGATACGCAGTATTTT
>TRBD1|TRBV9|-|TRBJ2-1
CASSVGTGPYNEQFF
TGTGCCAGCAGCGTAGGGACAGGACCCTACAATGAGCAGTTCTTC
>-|TRBV18|-|TRBJ1-4
CASSLLQGSTNEKLFF
TGTGCCAGCTCACTCCTCCAGGGTTCAACTAATGAAAAACTGTTTTTT
>-|TRBV11-3|-|TRBJ1-1
CASSPGTTSEAFF
TGTGCCAGCAGCCCCGGGACAACATCTGAAGCTTTCTTT
>TRBD2|TRBV5-6|-|TRBJ2-1
CASSLASSGVYNEQFF
TGTGCCAGCAGCTTGGCCTCTAGCGGAGTTTACAATGAGCAGTTCTTC
>-|TRBV6-5|-|TRBJ2-7
CASRPPSPGYEQYF
TGTGCCAGCAGACCCCCAAGTCCCGGCTACGAGCAGTACTTC
>-|TRBV9|few|TRBJ1-1
CASSVGQGGEAFF
TGTGCCAGCAGCGTAGGGCAGGGCGGTGAAGCTTTCTTT
>TRBD1|TRBV5-1|-|TRBJ2-3
CASSFDRGTDTQYF
TGCGCCAGCAGCTTTGACAGGGGCACAGATACGCAGTATTTT
>TRBD1|TRBV7-3|-|TRBJ2-1
CASSPGQGVRNEQFF
TGTGCCAGCAGCCCCGGACAGGGGGTTAGGAATGAGCAGTTCTTC
>-|TRBV7-8|-|TRBJ2-7
CASSLAPGGTFSYEQYF
TGTGCCAGCAGCTTAGCGCCCGGAGGAACTTTTTCCTACGAGCAGTACTTC
>TRBD2|TRBV7-9|-|TRBJ2-1
CASSFGTSVSSSYNEQFF
TGTGCCAGCAGCTTCGGGACTAGCGTTTCGAGCTCCTACAATGAGCAGTTCTTC